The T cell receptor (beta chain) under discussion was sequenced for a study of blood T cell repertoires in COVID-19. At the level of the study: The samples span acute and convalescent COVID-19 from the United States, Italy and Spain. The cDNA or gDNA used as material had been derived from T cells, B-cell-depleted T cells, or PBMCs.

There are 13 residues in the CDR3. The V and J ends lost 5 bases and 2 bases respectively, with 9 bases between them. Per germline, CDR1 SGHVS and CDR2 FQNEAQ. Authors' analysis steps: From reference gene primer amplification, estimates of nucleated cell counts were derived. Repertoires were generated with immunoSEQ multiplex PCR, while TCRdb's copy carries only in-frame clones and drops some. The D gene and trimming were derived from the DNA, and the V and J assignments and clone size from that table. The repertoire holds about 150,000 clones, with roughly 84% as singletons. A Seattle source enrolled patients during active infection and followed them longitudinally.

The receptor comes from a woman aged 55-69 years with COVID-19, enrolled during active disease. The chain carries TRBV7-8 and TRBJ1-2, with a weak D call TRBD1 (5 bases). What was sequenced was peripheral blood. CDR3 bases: TGTGCCAGCAGCGCGGACATAAACTATGGCTACACCTTC. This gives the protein CASSADINYGYTF. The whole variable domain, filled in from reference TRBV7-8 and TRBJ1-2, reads GAGVSQSPRYKVAKRGQDVALRCDPISGHVSLFWYQQALGQGPEFLTYFQNEAQLDKSGLPSDRFFAERPEGSVSTLKIQRTQQEDSAVYLCASSADINYGYTFGSGTRLTVV.